The subject of this entry is one T cell receptor beta chain. The CDR3 is 15 amino acids. V lost 6 bases, J lost 0 bases, and 10 bases stayed unmatched. Germline loops: CDR1 SQVTM, CDR2 ANQGSEA. This record comes from a study of control samples from healthy donors and cancer patients. TCRdb keeps only in-frame clones here, not all; method: immunoSEQ multiplex PCR. The profile shows 60,000 to 75,000 clones, approximately 87% of them singletons. Specimen: PBMCs. This chain uses TRBV29-1 with TRBJ2-5, with TRBD2 matching 7 bases. This clonotype was sampled from a woman between 45 and 65 years old with head and neck cancer. The CDR3 here is CSVVPSGLYQETQYF. The CDR3 DNA reads as TGCAGCGTCGTCCCTAGCGGATTGTACCAAGAGACCCAGTACTTC.